The rows below give T cell receptor beta chains drawn from one sample of a study of T cells after yellow fever vaccination. TCRdb redid the calling of the 5' RACE reads with MiXCR, one entry per CDR3 protein. This table holds some 110,000 distinct CDR3 sequences, roughly 7.2% found once. Sequencing was performed on CD4+ T cells sorted from PBMCs, taken more than 40 days after the first yellow fever vaccination. The receptors were sampled from a young man who received the YFV17D yellow fever vaccine. CDR3s include the opening cysteine and the closing phenylalanine or tryptophan. Each record gives: V gene, clone size, J gene, D gene, CDR3 DNA, CDR3 protein. The D gene is left open where the match is weak. Clone size appears in some rows only: once, few, many, or a class for an expanded clone.

>TRBV12-3/TRBV12-4|few|TRBJ2-3|TRBD2
TGTGCCAGCAGTCCGGGACTAGGACCAGATACGCAGTATTTT
CASSPGLGPDTQYF
>TRBV4-1|many|TRBJ1-2|NA
TGCGCCAGCAGCCAATCGCAGGGTAACTATGGCTACACCTTC
CASSQSQGNYGYTF
>TRBV7-3|many|TRBJ2-2|NA
TGTGCCAGCAGCTTAACAGGGGCGAGCACCGGGGAGCTGTTTTTT
CASSLTGASTGELFF
>TRBV7-2|many|TRBJ1-2|TRBD1
TGTGCCAGCAGCTTGCAGGGGGACACACCTTATGGCTACACCTTC
CASSLQGDTPYGYTF
>TRBV5-5|many|TRBJ2-1|TRBD2
TGTGCCAGCAGCTTGGCCCAACTAGCGGGGGCCAATGAGCAGTTCTTC
CASSLAQLAGANEQFF
>TRBV15|many|TRBJ1-1|NA
TGTGCCACCAGCAGAGACAGGGTGAACACTGAAGCTTTCTTT
CATSRDRVNTEAFF
>TRBV2|many|TRBJ1-1|TRBD1
TGTGCCAGCCACCGCTTGACAGGGATCACTGAAGCTTTCTTT
CASHRLTGITEAFF
>TRBV7-9|many|TRBJ2-3|TRBD2
TGTGCCAGCAGCAATCCGGGACTAGTCCAAGATACGCAGTATTTT
CASSNPGLVQDTQYF
>TRBV3-1|many|TRBJ2-3|NA
TGTGCCAGCAGCCAAACCGGGGCCACAGATACGCAGTATTTT
CASSQTGATDTQYF
>TRBV10-2|many|TRBJ2-1|NA
TGCGCCAGCAGTGAGTATCTAGGGGTCTCCTACAATGAGCAGTTCTTC
CASSEYLGVSYNEQFF
>TRBV29-1|few|TRBJ2-5|NA
TGCAGCGTTGAGAGAAACGGGGGCGGGCAAGAGACCCAGTACTTC
CSVERNGGGQETQYF
>TRBV6-4|many|TRBJ2-7|NA
TGTGCCAGCAGTTCGGGACCCCAGCGCGAGCAGTACTTC
CASSSGPQREQYF
>TRBV12-3/TRBV12-4|many|TRBJ2-5|TRBD2
TGTGCCAGCAGAGTTAGCGGGGGAAATCAAGAGACCCAGTACTTC
CASRVSGGNQETQYF
>TRBV5-1|many|TRBJ1-1|NA
TGCGCCAGCAGCTTTAACACTGAAGCTTTCTTT
CASSFNTEAFF
>TRBV11-2|many|TRBJ2-4|NA
TGTGCCAGCAGCCGACCTCCGGGACACCGGCTAGCCAAAAACATTCAGTACTTC
CASSRPPGHRLAKNIQYF
>TRBV19|many|TRBJ2-1|NA
TGTGCCAGTAGTCGGTACGTAAGCTCCTACAATGAGCAGTTCTTC
CASSRYVSSYNEQFF
>TRBV27|NA|TRBJ2-7|NA
TGTGCCAGCAGTGTAGGACAGTTCTACGAGCAGTACTTC
CASSVGQFYEQYF
>TRBV7-3|many|TRBJ2-1|NA
TGTGCCAGCACCCCCCTCCTGAGCTCCTACAATGAGCAGTTCTTC
CASTPLLSSYNEQFF
>TRBV20-1|many|TRBJ2-7|NA
TGCAGTGCTTTCCGGGACAACTCCTACGAGCAGTACTTC
CSAFRDNSYEQYF
>TRBV20-1|many|TRBJ1-5|NA
TGCAGTGCTCGCCGACAGGACAATCAGCCCCAGCATTTT
CSARRQDNQPQHF
>TRBV12-3/TRBV12-4|NA|TRBJ1-1|TRBD1
TGTGCCAGCAGTCAGGGGGCCGGGTGGACTGAAGCTTTCTTT
CASSQGAGWTEAFF
>TRBV25-1|few|TRBJ1-6|NA
TGTGCCAGCAGTCCCACCTCGACAAGGACTAATTCACCCCTCCACTTT
CASSPTSTRTNSPLHF
>TRBV5-4|many|TRBJ2-3|NA
TGTGCCAGCAGCTTAAAATCCCCCACAGATACGCAGTATTTT
CASSLKSPTDTQYF
>TRBV7-3|many|TRBJ2-1|NA
TGTGCCAGCAGCTTTAGGGCACGGGGGCACTACCCTTCCTCCTACAATGAGCAGTTCTTC
CASSFRARGHYPSSYNEQFF
>TRBV14|NA|TRBJ1-4|NA
TGTGCCAGCAGCCAAGCGGATGAAAAACTGTTTTTT
CASSQADEKLFF
>TRBV19|NA|TRBJ1-5|NA
TGTGCCAGTAGCCTTCTATGGAGCAATCAGCCCCAGCATTTT
CASSLLWSNQPQHF
>TRBV5-6|many|TRBJ2-7|NA
TGTGCCAGCAGCTTGTATTGGGGGACGCCCTACGAGCAGTACTTC
CASSLYWGTPYEQYF
>TRBV7-9|many|TRBJ1-1|TRBD1
TGTGCCAGCAGCTGGGACAGGAGCCGGAACACTGAAGCTTTCTTT
CASSWDRSRNTEAFF
>TRBV29-1|many|TRBJ2-2|NA
TGCAGCGTTGGCCGGAAGAACACCGGGGAGCTGTTTTTT
CSVGRKNTGELFF
>TRBV5-1|many|TRBJ2-5|NA
TGCGCCAGCAGCTTGGGTTCGGCAGAGCAAGAGACCCAGTACTTC
CASSLGSAEQETQYF
>TRBV18|many|TRBJ2-1|TRBD2
TGCGCCAGCAGCCCGGGACTAGCGGGGGATGAGCAGTTCTTC
CASSPGLAGDEQFF
>TRBV10-3|many|TRBJ2-7|NA
TGTGCCATCAGTGAAGGGGGACCGTCCTACGAGCAGTACTTC
CAISEGGPSYEQYF
>TRBV15|many|TRBJ2-1|NA
TGTGCCACCAGCAGAGATCGAGCGACGAATGAGCAGTTCTTC
CATSRDRATNEQFF
>TRBV12-3/TRBV12-4|few|TRBJ1-1|NA
TGTGCCAGCAGTTTAGTGCTGGGGGATGGGGTGAACACTGAAGCTTTCTTT
CASSLVLGDGVNTEAFF
>TRBV11-2|many|TRBJ2-7|TRBD2
TGTGCCAGCAGCTTGATGTTCCCTAGCGGGGGCGGGGGAGAGCAGTACTTC
CASSLMFPSGGGGEQYF
>TRBV7-2|many|TRBJ1-1|NA
TGTGCCAGCAGCTTAACGCGACAGGTGAACACTGAAGCTTTCTTT
CASSLTRQVNTEAFF
>TRBV7-9|many|TRBJ2-1|NA
TGTGCCAGCACCCAACAGGGATTGGCCTACAATGAGCAGTTCTTC
CASTQQGLAYNEQFF
>TRBV12-3/TRBV12-4|few|TRBJ2-5|TRBD2
TGTGCCAGCAGTTCCCGGGACTACGGAGAGACCCAGTACTTC
CASSSRDYGETQYF
>TRBV10-3|many|TRBJ1-1|NA
TGTGCCACAAAAGACCAGAACACTGAAGCTTTCTTT
CATKDQNTEAFF
>TRBV11-1|many|TRBJ2-1|TRBD2
TGTGCCAGCAGCTTAGTGGGGAGGGGCAGGGATTTTTCAAATGAGCAGTTCTTC
CASSLVGRGRDFSNEQFF
>TRBV6-2/TRBV6-3|many|TRBJ1-1|NA
TGTGCCAGCAGTAAGTCGGACAGCTATAGTGAAGCTTTCTTT
CASSKSDSYSEAFF
>TRBV19|many|TRBJ2-5|NA
TGTGCCAGTAGCAGGGCAGACCAAGAGACCCAGTACTTC
CASSRADQETQYF
>TRBV5-1|many|TRBJ2-3|NA
TGCGCCAGCAGCTTGACGGGTCCAGATACGCAGTATTTT
CASSLTGPDTQYF
>TRBV7-4|NA|TRBJ1-5|NA
TGTGCCCTCAGTTTCGGGGACACCTCCCTGTATAGCAATCAGCCCCAGCATTTT
CALSFGDTSLYSNQPQHF
>TRBV5-1|many|TRBJ2-1|TRBD2
TGCGCCAGCAGACCCGGGACTAGTCTTGTCGATGAGCAGTTCTTC
CASRPGTSLVDEQFF
>TRBV7-9|many|TRBJ1-2|NA
TGTGCCAGCAGCTTACAGGACCACCCTTATGGCTACACCTTC
CASSLQDHPYGYTF
>TRBV7-9|many|TRBJ2-1|NA
TGTGCCAGCAGCTTCCGGACCGCCAGCTCCTACAATGAGCAGTTCTTC
CASSFRTASSYNEQFF
>TRBV12-3/TRBV12-4|NA|TRBJ2-5|NA
TGTGCCAGCAGTTACCCCAACGAGACCCACTACTTC
CASSYPNETHYF
>TRBV3-1|many|TRBJ1-1|NA
TGTGCCAGCAGCCCTTTGGGGAGCACTGAAGCTTTCTTT
CASSPLGSTEAFF
>TRBV12-3/TRBV12-4|many|TRBJ2-5|NA
TGTGCCAGCAGTTTAACGGCCCAACCGGAGACCCAGTACTTC
CASSLTAQPETQYF
>TRBV5-1|many|TRBJ2-3|NA
TGCGCCAGCAGCTCGGGGGGCGGGCCAGATACGCAGTATTTT
CASSSGGGPDTQYF
>TRBV5-1|few|TRBJ1-6|TRBD1
TGCGCCAGCAGCCAGACAGGGACGCCCCTCCACTTT
CASSQTGTPLHF
>TRBV7-3|few|TRBJ2-5|TRBD1
TGTGCCAGCAGCTCCACCGGGACAGGGGATGAGACCCAGTACTTC
CASSSTGTGDETQYF
>TRBV7-9|many|TRBJ2-1|NA
TGTGCCAGCAGCCCAAGGGCAGGGAAGGGTGAGCAGTTCTTC
CASSPRAGKGEQFF
>TRBV18|many|TRBJ2-1|NA
TGTGCCAGCTCACCACCTACACTCGTTGAGCAGTTCTTC
CASSPPTLVEQFF
>TRBV11-2|many|TRBJ2-6|TRBD1
TGTGCCAGCAGCTACGGGACAGCTGGGGCCAACGTCCTGACTTTC
CASSYGTAGANVLTF
>TRBV20-1|many|TRBJ2-7|TRBD2
TGCAGTGCTAAGGGCCCGGGACTAACCTACGAGCAGTACTTC
CSAKGPGLTYEQYF
>TRBV7-8|many|TRBJ1-1|TRBD1
TGTGCCAGCAGCTTAGCGGGACAGGGGGCGTCTTTCTTT
CASSLAGQGASFF
>TRBV5-1|many|TRBJ2-3|NA
TGCGCCAGCAGCTATATGGCCAGGACGGCCACAGATACGCAGTATTTT
CASSYMARTATDTQYF
>TRBV18|many|TRBJ2-1|NA
TGTGCCAGCTCACCGACGCTCAATGAGCAGTTCTTC
CASSPTLNEQFF